This TCR beta chain was obtained from a study of shared clonotypes between healthy human individuals. Regarding the study as a whole: The naive CD4 repertoires of a few donors were compared, and around 4.7% of clonotypes were shared. Large sequencing depth failed to make sorted-subset sequencing complete, rarefaction showed.

As for this clone: Antigen: not known.

Samples underwent the assay at deep level. Profiling relied on immunoSEQ multiplex PCR, and the TCRdb table lists in-frame clones only, not all of them. The table records around 640,000 clones, 95% to 97% of them present only once. The germline gives CDR1 SNHLY, CDR2 FYNNEI. This CDR3 is built from 17 residues. Trimming stripped 3 bases from V and 3 bases from J, with 18 bases between. The naive CD8 fraction comprised CD45RO-negative cells positively selected for CCR7 and excluded terminally differentiated effector memory CD45RA+ cells. The donors, all of them Caucasian adults, lived in Nashville, Tennessee.

Material: naive CD8+ T cells sorted from blood. The genes are TRBV2 and TRBJ1-5, with D tentatively TRBD1 (5 bases). The receptor's source is a woman aged 25 to 39 in good health. CDR3 amino acids: CASSDRPEGLNNQPQHF. The DNA of the CDR3 is TGTGCCAGCAGTGATCGGCCCGAGGGGCTGAACAATCAGCCCCAGCATTTT.